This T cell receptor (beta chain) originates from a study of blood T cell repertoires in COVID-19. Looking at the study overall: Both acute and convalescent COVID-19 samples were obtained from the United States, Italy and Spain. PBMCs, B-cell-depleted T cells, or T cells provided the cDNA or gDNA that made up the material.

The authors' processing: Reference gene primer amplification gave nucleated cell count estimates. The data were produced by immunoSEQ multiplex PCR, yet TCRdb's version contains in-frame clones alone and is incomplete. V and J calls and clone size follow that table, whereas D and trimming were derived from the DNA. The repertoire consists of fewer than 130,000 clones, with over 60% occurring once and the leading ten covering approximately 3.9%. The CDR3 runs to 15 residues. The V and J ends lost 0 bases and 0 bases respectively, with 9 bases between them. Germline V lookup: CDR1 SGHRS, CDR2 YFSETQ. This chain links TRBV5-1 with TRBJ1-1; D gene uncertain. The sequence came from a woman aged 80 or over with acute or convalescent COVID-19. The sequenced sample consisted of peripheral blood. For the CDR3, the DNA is TGCGCCAGCAGCTTGGAGCCGGAGATGAACACTGAAGCTTTCTTT. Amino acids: CASSLEPEMNTEAFF.